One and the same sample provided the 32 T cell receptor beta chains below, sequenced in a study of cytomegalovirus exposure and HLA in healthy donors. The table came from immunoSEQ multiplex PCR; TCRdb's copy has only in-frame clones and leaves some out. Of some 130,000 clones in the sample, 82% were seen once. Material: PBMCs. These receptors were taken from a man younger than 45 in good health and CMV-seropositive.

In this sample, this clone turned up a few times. CDR3 residues: CASSPGSWNNEQFF. The CDR3 nucleotides are TGCGCCAGCAGCCCCGGGTCTTGGAACAATGAGCAGTTCTTC. The V call is TRBV5-1, the J call TRBJ2-1; D is ambiguous. The germline gives CDR1 SGHRS, CDR2 YFSETQ. Trimming stripped 4 bases from V and 5 bases from J, with 13 bases between. This CDR3 comprises 14 residues.

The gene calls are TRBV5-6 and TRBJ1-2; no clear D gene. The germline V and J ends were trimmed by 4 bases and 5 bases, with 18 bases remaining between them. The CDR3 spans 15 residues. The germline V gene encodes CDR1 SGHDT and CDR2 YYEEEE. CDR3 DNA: TGTGCCAGCAGCCGAAAGGCAGACTACGCTTATGGCTACACCTTC. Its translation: CASSRKADYAYGYTF.

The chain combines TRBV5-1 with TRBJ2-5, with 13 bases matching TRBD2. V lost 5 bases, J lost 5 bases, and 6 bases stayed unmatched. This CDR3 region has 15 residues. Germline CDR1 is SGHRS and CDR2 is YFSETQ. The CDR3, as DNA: TGCGCCAGCAGAAGGACTAGCGGGGGCTCGGAGACCCAGTACTTC. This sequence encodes CASRRTSGGSETQYF.

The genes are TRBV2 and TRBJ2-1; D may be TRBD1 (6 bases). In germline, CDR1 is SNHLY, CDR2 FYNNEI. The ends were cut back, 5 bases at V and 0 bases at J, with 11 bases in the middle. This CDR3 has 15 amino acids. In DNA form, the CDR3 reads TGTGCCAGCAGTCTAGGGGGAAGCTCCTACAATGAGCAGTTCTTC. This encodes CASSLGGSSYNEQFF.

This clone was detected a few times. Here the CDR3 DNA reads TGCGCCAGCAGCTTGGGAACAGGGGGTATCTACGAGCAGTACTTC. Amino acids: CASSLGTGGIYEQYF. The chain has TRBV5-1 and TRBJ2-7, with 8 positions matching TRBD1. Trimming at V came to 0 bases and at J to 3 bases, leaving 5 bases not matched to a gene. The CDR3 sequence is 15 residues long. Germline lookup yields CDR1 SGHRS and CDR2 YFSETQ.

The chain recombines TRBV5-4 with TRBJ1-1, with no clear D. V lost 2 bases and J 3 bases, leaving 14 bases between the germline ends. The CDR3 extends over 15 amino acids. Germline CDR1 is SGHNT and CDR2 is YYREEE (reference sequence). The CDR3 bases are TGTGCCAGCAGCTTCTCCGGTCGCGGGGACACTGAAGCTTTCTTT. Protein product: CASSFSGRGDTEAFF. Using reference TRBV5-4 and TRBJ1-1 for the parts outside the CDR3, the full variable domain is ETGVTQSPTHLIKTRGQQVTLRCSSQSGHNTVSWYQQALGQGPQFIFQYYREEENGRGNFPPRFSGLQFPNYSSELNVNALELDDSALYLCASSFSGRGDTEAFFGQGTRLTVV.

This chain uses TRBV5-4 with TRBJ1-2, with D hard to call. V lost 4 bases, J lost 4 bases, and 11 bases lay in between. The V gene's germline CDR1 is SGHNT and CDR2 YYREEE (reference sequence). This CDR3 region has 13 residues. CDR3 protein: CASSPEVLYGYTF. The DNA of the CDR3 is TGTGCCAGCAGCCCGGAGGTACTCTATGGCTACACCTTC. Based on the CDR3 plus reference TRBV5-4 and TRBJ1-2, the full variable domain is ETGVTQSPTHLIKTRGQQVTLRCSSQSGHNTVSWYQQALGQGPQFIFQYYREEENGRGNFPPRFSGLQFPNYSSELNVNALELDDSALYLCASSPEVLYGYTFGSGTRLTVV.

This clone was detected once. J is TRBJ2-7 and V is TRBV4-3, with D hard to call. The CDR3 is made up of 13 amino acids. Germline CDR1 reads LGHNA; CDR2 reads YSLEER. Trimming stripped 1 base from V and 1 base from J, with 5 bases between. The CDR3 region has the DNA TGCGCCAGCAGCCAAGTGCGATCCTACGAGCAGTACTTC. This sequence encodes CASSQVRSYEQYF.

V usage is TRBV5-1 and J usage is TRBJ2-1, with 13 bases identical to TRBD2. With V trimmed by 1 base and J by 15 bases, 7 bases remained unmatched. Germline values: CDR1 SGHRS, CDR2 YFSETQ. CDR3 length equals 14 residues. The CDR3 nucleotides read TGCGCCAGCAGCTTGACTAGCGGGAGGGCCGTGGCGTTCTTC. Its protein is CASSLTSGRAVAFF.

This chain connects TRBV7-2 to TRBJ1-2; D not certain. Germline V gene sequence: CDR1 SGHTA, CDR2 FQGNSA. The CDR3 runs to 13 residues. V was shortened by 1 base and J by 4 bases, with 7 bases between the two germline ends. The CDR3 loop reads CASSLGAAYGYTF. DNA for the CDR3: TGTGCCAGCAGCTTAGGGGCAGCCTATGGCTACACCTTC.

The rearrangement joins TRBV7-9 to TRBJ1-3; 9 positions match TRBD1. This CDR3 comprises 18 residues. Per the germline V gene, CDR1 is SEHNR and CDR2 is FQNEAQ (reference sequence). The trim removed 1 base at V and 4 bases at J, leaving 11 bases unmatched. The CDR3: CASSLGRYGTGSGNTIYF. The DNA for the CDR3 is TGTGCCAGCAGCTTAGGTCGATACGGGACAGGGTCAGGAAACACCATATATTTT.

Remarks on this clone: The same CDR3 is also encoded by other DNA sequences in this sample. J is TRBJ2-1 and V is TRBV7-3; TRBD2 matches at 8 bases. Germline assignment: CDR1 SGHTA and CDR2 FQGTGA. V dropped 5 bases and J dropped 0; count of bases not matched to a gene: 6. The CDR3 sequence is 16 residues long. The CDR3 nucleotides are TGTGCCAGCAGCCAAACTAGCGGTAGCTCCTACAATGAGCAGTTCTTC. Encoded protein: CASSQTSGSSYNEQFF.

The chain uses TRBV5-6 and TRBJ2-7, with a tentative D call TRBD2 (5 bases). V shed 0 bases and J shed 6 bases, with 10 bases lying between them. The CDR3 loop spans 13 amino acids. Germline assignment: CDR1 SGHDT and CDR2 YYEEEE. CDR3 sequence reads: CASSLAGVGEQYF. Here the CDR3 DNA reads TGTGCCAGCAGCTTGGCCGGGGTGGGCGAGCAGTACTTC.

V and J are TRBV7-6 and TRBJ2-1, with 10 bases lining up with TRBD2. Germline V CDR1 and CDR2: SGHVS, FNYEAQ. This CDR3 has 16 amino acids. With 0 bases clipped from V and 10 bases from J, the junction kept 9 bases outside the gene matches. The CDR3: CASSLAWGSGGEEQFF. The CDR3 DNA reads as TGTGCCAGCAGCTTAGCGTGGGGGAGCGGGGGGGAAGAGCAGTTCTTC.

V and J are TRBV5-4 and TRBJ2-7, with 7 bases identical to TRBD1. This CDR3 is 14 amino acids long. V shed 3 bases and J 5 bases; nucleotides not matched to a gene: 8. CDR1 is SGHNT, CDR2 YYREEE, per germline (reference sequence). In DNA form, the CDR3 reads TGTGCCAGCAGCTGGACCGGGACAGATGACGAGCAGTACTTC. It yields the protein CASSWTGTDDEQYF. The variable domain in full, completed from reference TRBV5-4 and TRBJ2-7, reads ETGVTQSPTHLIKTRGQQVTLRCSSQSGHNTVSWYQQALGQGPQFIFQYYREEENGRGNFPPRFSGLQFPNYSSELNVNALELDDSALYLCASSWTGTDDEQYFGPGTRLTVT.

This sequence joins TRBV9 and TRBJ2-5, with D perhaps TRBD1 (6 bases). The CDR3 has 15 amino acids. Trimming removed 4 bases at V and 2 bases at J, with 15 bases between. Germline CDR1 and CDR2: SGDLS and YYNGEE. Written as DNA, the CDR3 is TGTGCCAGCAGCACCCAGGGGTGGAGGCAAGAGACCCAGTACTTC. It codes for CASSTQGWRQETQYF.

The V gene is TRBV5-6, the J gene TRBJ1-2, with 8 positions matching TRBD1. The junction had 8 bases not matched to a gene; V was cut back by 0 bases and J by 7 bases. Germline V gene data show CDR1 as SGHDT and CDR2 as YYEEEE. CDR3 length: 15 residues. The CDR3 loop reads CASSLGRTGNGGYTF. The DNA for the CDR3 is TGTGCCAGCAGCTTGGGAAGGACAGGGAATGGTGGCTACACCTTC.

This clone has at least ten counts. The CDR3 loop is CASSTTKDRGGGYTF. CDR3 DNA sequence: TGTGCCAGCAGTACGACAAAGGACAGGGGTGGTGGCTACACCTTC. V usage is TRBV27 and J usage is TRBJ1-2; 9 nucleotides agree with TRBD1. This CDR3 contains 15 residues. The germline CDR1 and CDR2 sequences are MNHEY and SMNVEV (reference sequence). With 5 bases clipped from V and 7 bases from J, the junction kept 11 bases outside the gene matches.

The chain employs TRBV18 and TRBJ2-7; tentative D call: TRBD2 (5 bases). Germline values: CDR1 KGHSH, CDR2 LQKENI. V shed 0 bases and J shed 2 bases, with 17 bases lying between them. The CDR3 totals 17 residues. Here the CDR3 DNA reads TGTGCCAGCTCACCACCGCGCGTGGGTCGGGGAACCTACGAGCAGTACTTC. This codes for CASSPPRVGRGTYEQYF.

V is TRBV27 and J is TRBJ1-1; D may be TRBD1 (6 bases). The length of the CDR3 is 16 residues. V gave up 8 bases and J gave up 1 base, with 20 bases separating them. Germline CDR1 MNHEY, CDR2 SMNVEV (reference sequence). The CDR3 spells CASPPRPWTENTEAFF. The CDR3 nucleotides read TGTGCCAGCCCCCCGCGACCCTGGACAGAGAACACTGAAGCTTTCTTT.

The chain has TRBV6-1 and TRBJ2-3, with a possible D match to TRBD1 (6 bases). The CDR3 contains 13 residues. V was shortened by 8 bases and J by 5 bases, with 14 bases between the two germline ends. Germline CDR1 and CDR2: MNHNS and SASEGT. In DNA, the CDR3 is TGTGCCAGCTCTCGGGACATACAAGATACGCAGTATTTT. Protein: CASSRDIQDTQYF.

The CDR3 region is CASSSQAGTGPYEQYF. The CDR3 bases are TGTGCCAGCAGCTCCCAAGCCGGGACAGGGCCCTACGAGCAGTACTTC. This chain connects TRBV7-6 to TRBJ2-7; TRBD1 agrees at 9 bases. The CDR3 is 16 amino acids. The ends lost 4 bases at V and 2 bases at J; junction bases unmatched: 9. CDR1 and CDR2 from the germline V gene are SGHVS and FNYEAQ.

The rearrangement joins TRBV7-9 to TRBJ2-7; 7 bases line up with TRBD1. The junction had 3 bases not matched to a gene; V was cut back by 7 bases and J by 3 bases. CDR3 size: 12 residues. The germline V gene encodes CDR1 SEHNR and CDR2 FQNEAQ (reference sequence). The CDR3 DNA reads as TGTGCCAGCAACAGGGGCAGCTACGAGCAGTACTTC. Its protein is CASNRGSYEQYF.

DNA of the CDR3: TGCGCCAGCAGTGGAACGGCGGGGGGCCGGAAGGATACGCAGTATTTT. It yields the protein CASSGTAGGRKDTQYF. The genes are TRBV10-1 and TRBJ2-3, with 8 bases that match TRBD2. Trimming removed 4 bases from V and 6 bases from J; junction bases left unmatched: 12. This CDR3 contains 16 residues. Germline CDR1 and CDR2: WNHNN and SYGVQD (reference sequence).

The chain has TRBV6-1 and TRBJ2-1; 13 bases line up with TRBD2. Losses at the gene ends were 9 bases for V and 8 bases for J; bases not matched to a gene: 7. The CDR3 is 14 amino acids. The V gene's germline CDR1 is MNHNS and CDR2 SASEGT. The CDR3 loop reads CASPGTSGNDEQFF. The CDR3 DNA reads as TGTGCCAGTCCCGGGACTAGCGGGAACGATGAGCAGTTCTTC.

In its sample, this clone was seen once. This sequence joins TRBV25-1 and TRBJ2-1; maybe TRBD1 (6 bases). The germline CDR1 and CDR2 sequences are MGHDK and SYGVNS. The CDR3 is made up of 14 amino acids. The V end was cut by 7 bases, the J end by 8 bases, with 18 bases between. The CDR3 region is CASMKGGLTDEQFF. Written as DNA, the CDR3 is TGTGCCAGCATGAAAGGGGGTCTGACCGATGAGCAGTTCTTC.

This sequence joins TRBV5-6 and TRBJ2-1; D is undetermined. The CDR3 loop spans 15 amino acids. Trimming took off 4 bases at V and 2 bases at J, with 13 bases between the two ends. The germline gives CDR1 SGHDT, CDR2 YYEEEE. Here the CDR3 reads CASSTDLSTYNEQFF. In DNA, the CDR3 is TGTGCCAGCAGCACCGACTTATCGACCTACAATGAGCAGTTCTTC.

This chain's CDR3 is CSAYQGPGYGYTF. As DNA, the CDR3 is TGCAGCGCCTATCAGGGTCCCGGCTATGGCTACACCTTC. The chain joins TRBV29-1 to TRBJ1-2; possible D gene TRBD1, 5 bases. The CDR3 covers 13 residues. V lost 7 bases, J lost 4 bases, and 16 bases lay in between. In germline, CDR1 is SQVTM, CDR2 ANQGSEA. The full variable domain, completed using reference TRBV29-1 and TRBJ1-2, is SAVISQKPSRDICQRGTSLTIQCQVDSQVTMMFWYRQQPGQSLTLIATANQGSEATYESGFVIDKFPISRPNLTFSTLTVSNMSPEDSSIYLCSAYQGPGYGYTFGSGTRLTVV.

In nucleotides, the CDR3 is TGTGCCAGCAGTCGAAGATCCGGGACTCCGATTAAGGAGCAGTTCTTC. Translating gives CASSRRSGTPIKEQFF. J is TRBJ2-1 and V is TRBV7-7, with D possibly matching TRBD2 (6 bases). Trimming took 6 bases from V and 10 from J, leaving 25 bases between them. Germline values: CDR1 SSHAT, CDR2 FNYEAQ (reference sequence). This CDR3 is built from 16 residues.

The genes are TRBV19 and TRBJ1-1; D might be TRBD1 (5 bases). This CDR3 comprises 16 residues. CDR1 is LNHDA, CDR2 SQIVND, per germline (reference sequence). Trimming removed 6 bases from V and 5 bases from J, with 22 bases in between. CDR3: CASSHPQTLRGTEAFF. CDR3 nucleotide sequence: TGTGCCAGTAGCCACCCCCAAACGCTCCGGGGGACTGAAGCTTTCTTT.

The CDR3 loop reads CASSYIVGGGGNYGYTF. CDR3 sequence (DNA): TGTGCCAGCAGTTACATTGTGGGTGGGGGAGGGAACTATGGCTACACCTTC. The genes are TRBV28 and TRBJ1-2, with D tentatively TRBD1 (5 bases). With 4 bases removed from V and 2 bases from J, the gap between germline ends came to 20 bases. The CDR3 contains 17 residues. CDR1 is MDHEN, CDR2 SYDVKM, per germline.

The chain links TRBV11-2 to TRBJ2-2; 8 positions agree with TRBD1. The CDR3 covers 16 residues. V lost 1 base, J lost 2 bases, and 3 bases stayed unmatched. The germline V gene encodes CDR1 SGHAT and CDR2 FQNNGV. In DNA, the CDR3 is TGTGCCAGCAGCTTAGCAGGGGGCAGTAACACCGGGGAGCTGTTTTTT. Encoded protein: CASSLAGGSNTGELFF.